These 11 T cell receptor beta chains originate from one sample sequenced in a study of cytomegalovirus exposure and HLA in healthy donors. PCR primers comprised 60 Vbeta and 13 Jbeta primers. Profiling relied on immunoSEQ multiplex PCR, and the TCRdb table lists in-frame clones only, not all of them. The sample lists about 120,000 clones, more than 60% occurring once. Sequencing was performed on PBMCs. The receptors here all came from a woman in her thirties or forties in good health and CMV-seronegative.

The rearrangement joins TRBV7-2 to TRBJ1-1, with D perhaps TRBD1 (5 bases). The CDR3 has 12 residues. Trimming took off 6 bases at V and 10 bases at J, with 15 bases between the two ends. Germline V gene data show CDR1 as SGHTA and CDR2 as FQGNSA. This CDR3 is CASSRLGETAFF. The CDR3 DNA sequence: TGTGCCAGCAGTCGCCTAGGGGAAACAGCTTTCTTT.

The CDR3 is CASSPGSRGNPSNQPQHF. The CDR3 DNA reads TGTGCCAGCTCACCAGGAAGCAGGGGTAATCCGAGCAATCAGCCCCAGCATTTT. The genes are TRBV18 and TRBJ1-5; a possible D gene is TRBD1 (6 bases). Deletions cut 2 bases from V and 1 base from J, with 18 bases between. This CDR3 region has 18 residues. Germline V gives CDR1 KGHSH, CDR2 LQKENI.

The sample holds one count of this clone. This CDR3 is CSVVLVGGQETQYF. The DNA of the CDR3 is TGCAGCGTTGTTCTTGTCGGGGGACAAGAGACCCAGTACTTC. J is TRBJ2-5 and V is TRBV29-1, with D possibly matching TRBD2 (6 bases). CDR1 and CDR2 (germline): SQVTM, ANQGSEA. The CDR3 covers 14 residues. The germline V and J ends were trimmed by 4 bases and 2 bases, with 14 bases remaining between them.

The rearrangement links TRBV14 to TRBJ1-1; D remains unclear. Trimming cost V 3 bases and J 5 bases, with 13 bases left between them. This CDR3 is built from 14 residues. Germline CDR1 and CDR2: SGHDN and FVKESK. DNA for the CDR3: TGTGCCAGCAGCCACCACCTTGAGCGAACTGAAGCTTTCTTT. It yields the protein CASSHHLERTEAFF.

This chain uses TRBV4-3 with TRBJ2-7; TRBD2 is a possible D gene (5 bases). CDR3 length equals 15 residues. The germline gives CDR1 LGHNA, CDR2 YSLEER. V lost 0 bases and J 0 bases, leaving 9 bases between the germline ends. CDR3 loop: CASSQDWAGSYEQYF. The CDR3 DNA sequence: TGCGCCAGCAGCCAAGATTGGGCGGGCTCCTACGAGCAGTACTTC.

In its sample, this clone was seen once. This chain joins TRBV9 and TRBJ1-3; TRBD1 is a possible D gene (6 bases). The CDR3 has 15 residues. Between the trimmed V and J ends, which lost 1 base and 1 base, there was a span of 9 bases. Germline CDR1 is SGDLS and CDR2 is YYNGEE. CDR3 coding DNA: TGTGCCAGCAGCGTACAGGGGTTATCTGGAAACACCATATATTTT. This translates into CASSVQGLSGNTIYF.

This clone was seen only once. The chain couples TRBV10-3 to TRBJ2-7, with TRBD1 matching 10 bases. The V and J ends lost 4 bases and 3 bases, in that order; junction bases with no gene match: 0. Germline CDR1 and CDR2: ENHRY and SYGVKD. The CDR3 sequence is 13 residues long. CDR3 loop: CAISGTGGYEQYF. The CDR3 DNA follows: TGTGCCATCAGTGGGACAGGGGGCTACGAGCAGTACTTC.

V gene TRBV6-1 combines with J gene TRBJ1-5; D unresolved. The germline V gene has CDR1 MNHNS and CDR2 SASEGT. The V end was cut by 2 bases, the J end by 9 bases, with 8 bases between. The CDR3 covers 12 residues. DNA for the CDR3: TGTGCCAGCAGTGAATTATCGGGGCCCCAGCATTTT. This gives the protein CASSELSGPQHF.

A remark on this clone: Germline and junction disagree at one end, which may indicate a read error. The gene calls are TRBV29-1 and TRBJ1-3, with 7 bases lining up with TRBD1. Germline V lookup: CDR1 SQVTM, CDR2 ANQGSEA. The CDR3 is made up of 13 amino acids. The CDR3 protein is CSVQDRAGNTIYF. CDR3 sequence (DNA): TGCAGCGTTCAAGACAGGGCTGGAAACACCATATATTTT.

This clone occurred once. V gene TRBV4-3 combines with J gene TRBJ1-6, with 7 bases that match TRBD1. The J segment lost 7 bases and the V segment lost 1 base, leaving 4 bases of the junction unmatched. This CDR3 contains 15 residues. CDR1 is LGHNA and CDR2 is YSLEER in the germline V gene. CDR3 amino acids: CASSQGGGPNSPLHF. The DNA for the CDR3 is TGCGCCAGCAGCCAAGGAGGGGGCCCAAATTCACCCCTCCACTTT.

The V call is TRBV11-2, the J call TRBJ2-7; D might be TRBD2 (5 bases). Between the trimmed V and J ends, which lost 5 bases and 2 bases, there was a span of 13 bases. This CDR3 has 14 residues. Germline assignment: CDR1 SGHAT and CDR2 FQNNGV. CDR3 nucleotide sequence: TGTGCCAGCAGCAACCGGGAATTCCCCTACGAGCAGTACTTC. Protein product: CASSNREFPYEQYF.